The entry below gives a single TCR beta chain sequence along with its context. Trimming cost V 4 bases and J 9 bases, with 7 bases left between them. CDR1 is SNHLY, CDR2 FYNNEI, per germline. There are 12 residues in the CDR3. This entry belongs to a study of blood T cell repertoires in COVID-19. In the study overall: COVID-19 samples from acute and convalescent phases originated in the United States, Italy and Spain. From T cells, B-cell-depleted T cells, or PBMCs came the material, which was cDNA or gDNA.

Assay: immunoSEQ multiplex PCR; the TCRdb copy retains only in-frame clones and omits some. The table includes 97,000 or so clones, about 80% detected once. The source is a man in his sixties with acute or convalescent COVID-19. The genes are TRBV2 and TRBJ1-6; D unclear. The specimen sequenced was peripheral blood. The CDR3 is CASSGDISPLHF. The DNA for the CDR3 is TGTGCCAGCAGTGGAGACATTTCACCCCTCCACTTT.